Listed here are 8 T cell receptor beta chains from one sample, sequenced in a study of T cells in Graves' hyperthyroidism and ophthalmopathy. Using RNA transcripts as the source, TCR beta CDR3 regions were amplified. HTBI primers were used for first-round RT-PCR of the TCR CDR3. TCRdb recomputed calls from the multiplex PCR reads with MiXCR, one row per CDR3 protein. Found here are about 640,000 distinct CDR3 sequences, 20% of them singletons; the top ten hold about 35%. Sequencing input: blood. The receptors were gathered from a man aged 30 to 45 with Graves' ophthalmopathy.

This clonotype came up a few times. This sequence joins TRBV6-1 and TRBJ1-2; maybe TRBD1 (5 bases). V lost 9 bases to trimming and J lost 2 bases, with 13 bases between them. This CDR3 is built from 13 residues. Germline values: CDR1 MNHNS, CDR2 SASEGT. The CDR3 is CASFRQTNYGYTF. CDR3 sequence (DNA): TGTGCCAGTTTTCGACAGACCAACTATGGCTACACCTTC.

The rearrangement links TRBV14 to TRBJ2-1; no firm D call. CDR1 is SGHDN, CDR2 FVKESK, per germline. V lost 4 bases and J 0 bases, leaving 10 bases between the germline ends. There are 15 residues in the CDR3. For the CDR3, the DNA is TGTGCCAGCAGCCCAACAGCCTTCTCCTACAATGAGCAGTTCTTC. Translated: CASSPTAFSYNEQFF. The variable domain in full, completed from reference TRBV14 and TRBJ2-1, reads EAGVTQFPSHSVIEKGQTVTLRCDPISGHDNLYWYRRVMGKEIKFLLHFVKESKQDESGMPNNRFLAERTGGTYSTLKVQPAELEDSGVYFCASSPTAFSYNEQFFGPGTRLTVL.

The CDR3 DNA reads TGTGCCAGCAGCCTTGGGGAAGCGGGACCCAATGAGCAGTTCTTC. Its translation is CASSLGEAGPNEQFF. The chain employs TRBV12-3 or TRBV12-4 and TRBJ2-1; 7 positions agree with TRBD2. This CDR3 contains 15 residues. V trimming: 6 bases; J trimming: 6 bases; junction bases outside the gene matches: 11.

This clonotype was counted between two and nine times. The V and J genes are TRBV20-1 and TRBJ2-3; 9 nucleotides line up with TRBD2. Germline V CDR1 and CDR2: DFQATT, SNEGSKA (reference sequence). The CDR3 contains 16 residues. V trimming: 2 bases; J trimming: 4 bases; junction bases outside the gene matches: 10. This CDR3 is CSARTNSGRSPDTQYF. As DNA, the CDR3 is TGCAGTGCTAGAACGAATAGCGGGAGAAGCCCAGATACGCAGTATTTT.

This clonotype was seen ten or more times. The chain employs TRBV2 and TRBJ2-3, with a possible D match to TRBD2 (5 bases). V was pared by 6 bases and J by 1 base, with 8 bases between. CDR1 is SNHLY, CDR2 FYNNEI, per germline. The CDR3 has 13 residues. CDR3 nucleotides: TGTGCCAGCAGAGGGCGGGGCACAGATACGCAGTATTTT. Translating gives CASRGRGTDTQYF.

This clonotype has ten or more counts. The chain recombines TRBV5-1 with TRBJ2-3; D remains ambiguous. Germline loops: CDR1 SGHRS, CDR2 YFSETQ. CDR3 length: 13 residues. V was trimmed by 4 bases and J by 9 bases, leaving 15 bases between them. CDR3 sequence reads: CASSTYTSGTQYF. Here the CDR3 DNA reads TGCGCCAGCAGCACCTACACCTCTGGCACGCAGTATTTT.

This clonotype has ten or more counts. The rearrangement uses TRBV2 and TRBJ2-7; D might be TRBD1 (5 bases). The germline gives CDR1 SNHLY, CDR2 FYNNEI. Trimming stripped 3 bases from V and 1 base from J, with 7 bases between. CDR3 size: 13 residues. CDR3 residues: CASSDDRSYEQYF. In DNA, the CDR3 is TGTGCCAGCAGTGATGACAGATCCTACGAGCAGTACTTC.

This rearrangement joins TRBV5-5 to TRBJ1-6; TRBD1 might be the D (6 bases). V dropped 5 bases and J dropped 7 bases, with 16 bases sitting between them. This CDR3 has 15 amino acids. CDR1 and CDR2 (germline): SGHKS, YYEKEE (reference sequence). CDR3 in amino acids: CASSRTVSSNSPLHF. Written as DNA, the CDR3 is TGTGCCAGCAGTAGGACAGTGTCCTCCAATTCACCCCTCCACTTT.